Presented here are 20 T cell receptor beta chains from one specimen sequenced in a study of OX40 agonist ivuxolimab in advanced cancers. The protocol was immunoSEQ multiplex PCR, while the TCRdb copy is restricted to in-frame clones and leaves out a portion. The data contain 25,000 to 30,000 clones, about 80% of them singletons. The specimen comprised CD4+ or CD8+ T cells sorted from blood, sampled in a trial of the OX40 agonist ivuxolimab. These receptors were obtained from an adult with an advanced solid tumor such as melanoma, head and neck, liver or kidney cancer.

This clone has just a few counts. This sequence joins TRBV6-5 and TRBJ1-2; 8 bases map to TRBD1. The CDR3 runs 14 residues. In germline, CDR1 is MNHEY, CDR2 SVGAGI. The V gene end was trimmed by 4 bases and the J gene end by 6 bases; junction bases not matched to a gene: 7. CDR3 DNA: TGTGCCAGCAGTTTACAGGGGGGCTACGATGGCTACACCTTC. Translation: CASSLQGGYDGYTF.

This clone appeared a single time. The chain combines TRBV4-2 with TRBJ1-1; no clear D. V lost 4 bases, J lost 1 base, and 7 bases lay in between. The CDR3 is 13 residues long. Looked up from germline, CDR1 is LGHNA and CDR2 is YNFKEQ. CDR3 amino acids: CASSPRENTEAFF. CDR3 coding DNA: TGTGCCAGCAGCCCCCGAGAGAACACTGAAGCTTTCTTT.

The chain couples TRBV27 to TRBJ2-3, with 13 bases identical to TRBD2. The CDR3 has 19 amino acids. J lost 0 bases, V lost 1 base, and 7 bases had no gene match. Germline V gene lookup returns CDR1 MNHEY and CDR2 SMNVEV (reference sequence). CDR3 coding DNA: TGTGCCAGCAGTTTATTTGGACTAGCGGGGGACCATAGCACAGATACGCAGTATTTT. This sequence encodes CASSLFGLAGDHSTDTQYF.

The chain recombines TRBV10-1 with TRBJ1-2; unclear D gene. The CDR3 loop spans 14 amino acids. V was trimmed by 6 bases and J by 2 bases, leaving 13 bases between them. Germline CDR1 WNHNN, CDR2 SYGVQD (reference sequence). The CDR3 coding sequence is TGCGCCAGCAGACCGCACAGACCGAACTATGGCTACACCTTC. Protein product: CASRPHRPNYGYTF.

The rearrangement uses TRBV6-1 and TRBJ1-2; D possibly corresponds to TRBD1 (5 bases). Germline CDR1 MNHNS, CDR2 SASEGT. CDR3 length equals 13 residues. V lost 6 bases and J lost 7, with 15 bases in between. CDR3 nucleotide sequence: TGTGCCAGCAGGGGGGGAGGGTTCTCTGGCTACACCTTC. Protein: CASRGGGFSGYTF.

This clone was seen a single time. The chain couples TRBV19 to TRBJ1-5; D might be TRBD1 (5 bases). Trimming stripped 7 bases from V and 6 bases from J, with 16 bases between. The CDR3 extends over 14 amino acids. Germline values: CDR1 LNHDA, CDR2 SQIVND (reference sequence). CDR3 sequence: CASTPTGGFQPQHF. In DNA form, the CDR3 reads TGTGCCAGTACCCCAACCGGGGGTTTTCAGCCCCAGCATTTT.

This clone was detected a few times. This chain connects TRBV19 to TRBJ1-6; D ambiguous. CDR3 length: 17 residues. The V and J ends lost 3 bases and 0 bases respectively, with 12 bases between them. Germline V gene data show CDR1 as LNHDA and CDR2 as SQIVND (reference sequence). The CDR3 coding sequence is TGTGCCAGTAGTATCTTACCGGTGAGCTCCTATAATTCACCCCTCCACTTT. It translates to CASSILPVSSYNSPLHF.

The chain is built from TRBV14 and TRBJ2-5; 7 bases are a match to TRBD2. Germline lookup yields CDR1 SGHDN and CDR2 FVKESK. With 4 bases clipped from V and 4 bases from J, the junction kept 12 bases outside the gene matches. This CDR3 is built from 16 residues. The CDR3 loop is CASSPPSRGVGETQYF. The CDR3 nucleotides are TGTGCCAGCAGCCCACCCAGCCGGGGGGTCGGAGAGACCCAGTACTTC.

CDR3 protein: CASSQETGVYGYTF. DNA for the CDR3: TGCGCCAGCAGCCAAGAGACAGGGGTCTATGGCTACACCTTC. The rearrangement joins TRBV4-3 to TRBJ1-2; 8 nucleotides match TRBD1. The CDR3 totals 14 residues. The junction had 1 base not matched to a gene; V was cut back by 0 bases and J by 4 bases. CDR1 and CDR2 from the germline V gene are LGHNA and YSLEER.

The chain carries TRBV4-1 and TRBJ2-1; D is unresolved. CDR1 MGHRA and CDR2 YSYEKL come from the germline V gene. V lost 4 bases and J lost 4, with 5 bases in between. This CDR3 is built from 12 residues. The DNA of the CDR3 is TGCGCCAGCAGCCCCCCTTACAATGAGCAGTTCTTC. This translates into CASSPPYNEQFF.

CDR3: CASSLTSASYNEQFF. The CDR3 coding sequence is TGTGCCAGCAGCTTAACGAGCGCCTCCTACAATGAGCAGTTCTTC. The chain employs TRBV7-2 and TRBJ2-1; D not certain. The V gene lost 2 bases and the J gene lost 0 bases, with 8 bases spanning the gap. The CDR3 sequence is 15 residues long. Germline V gene sequence: CDR1 SGHTA, CDR2 FQGNSA.

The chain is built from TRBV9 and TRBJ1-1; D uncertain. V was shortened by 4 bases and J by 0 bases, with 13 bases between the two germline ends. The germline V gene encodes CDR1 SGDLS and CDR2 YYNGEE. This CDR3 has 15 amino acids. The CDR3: CASSLTGRVNTEAFF. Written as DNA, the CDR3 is TGTGCCAGCAGCCTTACTGGACGGGTGAACACTGAAGCTTTCTTT.

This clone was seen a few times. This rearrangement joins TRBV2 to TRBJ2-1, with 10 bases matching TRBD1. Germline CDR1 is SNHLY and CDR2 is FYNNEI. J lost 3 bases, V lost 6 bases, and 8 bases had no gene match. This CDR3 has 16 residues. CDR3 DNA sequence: TGTGCCAGCAGCGGATACCGGGACAGGGGCTACAATGAGCAGTTCTTC. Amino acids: CASSGYRDRGYNEQFF. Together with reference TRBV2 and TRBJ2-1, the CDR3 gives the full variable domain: EPEVTQTPSHQVTQMGQEVILRCVPISNHLYFYWYRQILGQKVEFLVSFYNNEISEKSEIFDDQFSVERPDGSNFTLKIRSTKLEDSAMYFCASSGYRDRGYNEQFFGPGTRLTVL.

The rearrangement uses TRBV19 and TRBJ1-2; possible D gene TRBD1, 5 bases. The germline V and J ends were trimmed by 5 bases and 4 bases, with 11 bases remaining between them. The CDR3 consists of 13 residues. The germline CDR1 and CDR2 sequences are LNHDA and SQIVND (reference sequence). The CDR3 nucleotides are TGTGCCAGTAGTCCCTCGGGACCCTATGGCTACACCTTC. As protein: CASSPSGPYGYTF. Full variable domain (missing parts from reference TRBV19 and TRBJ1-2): DGGITQSPKYLFRKEGQNVTLSCEQNLNHDAMYWYRQDPGQGLRLIYYSQIVNDFQKGDIAEGYSVSREKKESFPLTVTSAQKNPTAFYLCASSPSGPYGYTFGSGTRLTVV.

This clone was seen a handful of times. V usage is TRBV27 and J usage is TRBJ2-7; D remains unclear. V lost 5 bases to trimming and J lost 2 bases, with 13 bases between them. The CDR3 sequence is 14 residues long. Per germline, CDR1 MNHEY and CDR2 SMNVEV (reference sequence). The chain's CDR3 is CASSQLGYPYEQYF. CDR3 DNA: TGTGCCAGCAGTCAACTGGGGTACCCCTACGAGCAGTACTTC.

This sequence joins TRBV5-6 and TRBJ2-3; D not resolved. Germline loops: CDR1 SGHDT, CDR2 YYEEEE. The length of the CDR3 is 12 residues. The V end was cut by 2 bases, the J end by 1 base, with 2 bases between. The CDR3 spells CASSFGTDTQYF. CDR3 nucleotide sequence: TGTGCCAGCAGCTTCGGCACAGATACGCAGTATTTT.

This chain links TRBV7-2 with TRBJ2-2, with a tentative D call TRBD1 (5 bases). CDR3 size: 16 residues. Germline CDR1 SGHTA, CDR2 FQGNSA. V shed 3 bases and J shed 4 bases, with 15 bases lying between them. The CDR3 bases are TGTGCCAGCAGCTTCGACAGCTTTCGTGGCACCGGGGAGCTGTTTTTT. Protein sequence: CASSFDSFRGTGELFF.

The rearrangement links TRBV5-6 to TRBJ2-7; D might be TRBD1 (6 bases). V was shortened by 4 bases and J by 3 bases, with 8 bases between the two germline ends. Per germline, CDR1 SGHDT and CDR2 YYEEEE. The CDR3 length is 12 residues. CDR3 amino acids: CASSADSYEQYF. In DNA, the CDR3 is TGTGCCAGCAGCGCGGACAGCTACGAGCAGTACTTC.

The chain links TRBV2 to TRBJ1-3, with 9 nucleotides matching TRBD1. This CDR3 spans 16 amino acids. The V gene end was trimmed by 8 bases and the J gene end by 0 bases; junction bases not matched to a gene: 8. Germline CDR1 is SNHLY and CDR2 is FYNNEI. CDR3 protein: CASSGGTGSSGNTIYF. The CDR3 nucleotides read TGTGCCAGCTCGGGGGGGACAGGGAGCTCTGGAAACACCATATATTTT.

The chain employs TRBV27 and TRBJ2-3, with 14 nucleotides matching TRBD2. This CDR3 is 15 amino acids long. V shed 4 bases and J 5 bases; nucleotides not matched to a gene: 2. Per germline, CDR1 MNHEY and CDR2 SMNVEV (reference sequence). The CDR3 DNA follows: TGTGCCAGCAGTTCGGGGACTAGCGGGGGAGATACGCAGTATTTT. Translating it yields CASSSGTSGGDTQYF.